The next 26 T cell receptor beta chains were all read from a single sample in a study of shared clonotypes between healthy human individuals. Some clones are missing from TCRdb's copy, which holds only in-frame ones; the method was immunoSEQ multiplex PCR. The table includes more than 600,000 clones, just over 90% detected once. The naive CD8 population came from CD45RO-negative cells selected for CCR7, without terminally differentiated effector memory CD45RA+ cells. Sequenced sample: naive CD8+ T cells sorted from blood. The receptors come from a man aged 25-45 years in good health.

This clone has only one observation. This rearrangement joins TRBV27 to TRBJ1-1; maybe TRBD1 (5 bases). The CDR3 sequence is 14 residues long. V shed 1 base and J shed 3 bases, with 9 bases lying between them. Germline CDR1 and CDR2: MNHEY and SMNVEV (reference sequence). The chain's CDR3 is CASSLWGGDTEAFF. The CDR3 DNA sequence: TGTGCCAGCAGTTTATGGGGGGGGGACACTGAAGCTTTCTTT.

This clone was counted a single time. The chain links TRBV11-2 to TRBJ2-3, with 7 bases lining up with TRBD1. Unmatched junction bases numbered 13, after V lost 1 base and J lost 0 bases. CDR3 length: 19 residues. Germline CDR1 reads SGHAT; CDR2 reads FQNNGV. DNA of the CDR3: TGTGCCAGCAGCTTAGGGGGTTCGGGACAGAGAACTAGCACAGATACGCAGTATTTT. Protein product: CASSLGGSGQRTSTDTQYF.

The chain links TRBV15 to TRBJ2-7; no definite D call. Germline V gene lookup returns CDR1 LNHNV and CDR2 YYDKDF (reference sequence). Trimming took off 5 bases at V and 0 bases at J, with 5 bases between the two ends. The CDR3 runs 12 residues. This CDR3 reads CATSLDSYEQYF. CDR3 bases: TGTGCCACCAGCCTCGACTCCTACGAGCAGTACTTC.

V gene TRBV4-1 combines with J gene TRBJ1-5, with D unresolved. The CDR3 extends over 15 amino acids. V was cut by 2 bases and J by 3 bases, with 11 bases left in between. Germline lookup yields CDR1 MGHRA and CDR2 YSYEKL. The DNA of the CDR3 is TGCGCCAGCAGCCAAAAAACAGTTTTCAATCAGCCCCAGCATTTT. This translates into CASSQKTVFNQPQHF.

V is TRBV25-1 and J is TRBJ1-3; D possibly corresponds to TRBD1 (5 bases). V lost 3 bases, J lost 0 bases, and 15 bases lay in between. Germline loops: CDR1 MGHDK, CDR2 SYGVNS. The CDR3 consists of 17 residues. CDR3 in DNA: TGTGCCAGCAGTGATCTGGGACGGCCGACCTCTGGAAACACCATATATTTT. Residues: CASSDLGRPTSGNTIYF.

The chain has TRBV6-6 and TRBJ2-5; a possible D gene is TRBD1 (5 bases). Trimming took 0 bases from V and 3 from J, leaving 8 bases between them. The CDR3 has 14 residues. Germline V gene sequence: CDR1 MNHNY, CDR2 SVGAGI (reference sequence). Here the CDR3 reads CASSYSTAEETQYF. As DNA, the CDR3 is TGTGCCAGCAGTTACTCGACAGCCGAAGAGACCCAGTACTTC.

The chain recombines TRBV7-8 with TRBJ1-4, with 7 bases matching TRBD1. The trim removed 1 base at V and 0 bases at J, leaving 11 bases unmatched. The germline V gene encodes CDR1 SGHVS and CDR2 FQNEAQ. This CDR3 contains 19 residues. The CDR3 coding sequence is TGTGCCAGCAGCTTAGTGGGACAGCTCCTTATTGCAACTAATGAAAAACTGTTTTTT. Protein sequence: CASSLVGQLLIATNEKLFF.

This chain links TRBV21-1 with TRBJ2-5; the listed D gene, TRBD2, was not tested against the DNA. TRBV21-1 is classified as a pseudogene. The CDR3 covers 15 residues. CDR3 coding DNA: TGTGCCAGCCCCCCTATGGGACTACTAGTGGGGACCCAGTACTTC. This translates into CASPPMGLLVGTQYF.

The chain has TRBV7-9 and TRBJ1-2; 11 bases map to TRBD1. The J segment lost 4 bases and the V segment lost 5 bases, leaving 15 bases of the junction unmatched. The CDR3 contains 18 residues. Germline V gives CDR1 SEHNR, CDR2 FQNEAQ (reference sequence). CDR3 DNA: TGTGCCAGCAGCCCGGACAGGGGGCTGTCCTGGATCAGCTATGGCTACACCTTC. This codes for CASSPDRGLSWISYGYTF. The entire variable domain, with the rest obtained from reference TRBV7-9 and TRBJ1-2, is as follows: DTGVSQNPRHKITKRGQNVTFRCDPISEHNRLYWYRQTLGQGPEFLTYFQNEAQLEKSRLLSDRFSAERPKGSFSTLEIQRTEQGDSAMYLCASSPDRGLSWISYGYTFGSGTRLTVV.

The J gene is TRBJ2-7, the V gene TRBV7-9; TRBD1 matches at 9 bases. Per the germline V gene, CDR1 is SEHNR and CDR2 is FQNEAQ (reference sequence). This CDR3 region has 14 residues. J gave up 4 bases and V 3 bases, and 4 bases lay outside the gene matches. The CDR3 region has the DNA TGTGCCAGCAGCTTCCGACAGGGGGGTTACGAGCAGTACTTC. Its protein product is CASSFRQGGYEQYF.

The chain couples TRBV4-1 to TRBJ2-7, with 11 bases fitting TRBD2. CDR1 and CDR2 (germline): MGHRA, YSYEKL. The CDR3 is 19 amino acids. With V trimmed by 2 bases and J by 3 bases, 15 bases remained unmatched. This chain's CDR3 is CASSQYLVQTSGIFYEQYF. The CDR3 DNA reads TGCGCCAGCAGCCAATACCTAGTCCAGACTAGCGGGATCTTCTACGAGCAGTACTTC.

The rearrangement links TRBV7-2 to TRBJ2-7, with 9 bases lining up with TRBD2. Trimming removed 4 bases from V and 2 bases from J; junction bases left unmatched: 6. The CDR3 has 15 residues. Germline CDR1 and CDR2: SGHTA and FQGNSA. In DNA form, the CDR3 reads TGTGCCAGCAGCTCGCGGGGCGGGAGGGCCTACGAGCAGTACTTC. Translation gives CASSSRGGRAYEQYF. The whole variable domain, remainder taken from reference TRBV7-2 and TRBJ2-7, is GAGVSQSPSNKVTEKGKDVELRCDPISGHTALYWYRQSLGQGLEFLIYFQGNSAPDKSGLPSDRFSAERTGGSVSTLTIQRTQQEDSAVYLCASSSRGGRAYEQYFGPGTRLTVT.

V gene TRBV2 combines with J gene TRBJ1-5; no reliable D call. The length of the CDR3 is 14 residues. Trimming took 3 bases from V and 0 from J, leaving 6 bases between them. CDR1 is SNHLY and CDR2 is FYNNEI in the germline V gene. CDR3 protein: CASSDADSNQPQHF. Written as DNA, the CDR3 is TGTGCCAGCAGTGATGCAGATAGCAATCAGCCCCAGCATTTT.

The genes are TRBV11-2 and TRBJ2-7, with TRBD1 matching over 9 bases. Unmatched junction bases numbered 5, after V lost 8 bases and J lost 3 bases. The CDR3 runs 13 residues. Germline values: CDR1 SGHAT, CDR2 FQNNGV. The CDR3 bases are TGTGCCAGCCTGGGACAGGGAGACTACGAGCAGTACTTC. It encodes CASLGQGDYEQYF.

Concerning this clone: One end of the junction does not line up with germline, which may come from a read error. The chain combines TRBV7-7 with TRBJ2-1, with 10 positions matching TRBD1. The CDR3 is made up of 13 amino acids. The germline V gene has CDR1 SSHAT and CDR2 FNYEAQ (reference sequence). This CDR3 is CASSLGTGDEQFF. The CDR3 coding sequence is TGTGCTAGCAGCTTAGGGACAGGGGATGAGCAGTTCTTC.

For the CDR3, the DNA is TGTGCCAGCAGTCATCAGCCCCAGCATTTT. Translating gives CASSHQPQHF. The chain has TRBV6-1 and TRBJ1-5; the D is unclear. This CDR3 region has 10 residues. Germline assignment: CDR1 MNHNS and CDR2 SASEGT. V lost 5 bases and J 5 bases, leaving 1 base between the germline ends.

The chain joins TRBV5-1 to TRBJ2-3; tentatively, D is TRBD2 (6 bases). CDR1 and CDR2 (germline): SGHRS, YFSETQ. Deletions cut 0 bases from V and 0 bases from J, with 11 bases between. There are 16 residues in the CDR3. Here the CDR3 DNA reads TGCGCCAGCAGCTTGGTCGGCGGGACCAGCACAGATACGCAGTATTTT. This encodes CASSLVGGTSTDTQYF.

The chain uses TRBV30 and TRBJ1-2; D gene ambiguous. CDR1 is GTSNPN, CDR2 SVGIG, per germline (reference sequence). This CDR3 has 15 residues. V was pared by 0 bases and J by 2 bases, with 13 bases between. Written as DNA, the CDR3 is TGTGCCTGGAGTGTAGGTGCAGGCAAAAACTATGGCTACACCTTC. This sequence encodes CAWSVGAGKNYGYTF.

The rearrangement joins TRBV25-1 to TRBJ2-4; the D is unclear. Trimming took off 4 bases at V and 5 bases at J, with 6 bases between the two ends. CDR3 length equals 12 residues. Germline CDR1 is MGHDK and CDR2 is SYGVNS. The CDR3 DNA sequence: TGTGCCAGCAGTGGAAAAGAAAACATTCAGTACTTC. It codes for CASSGKENIQYF.

The V call is TRBV27, the J call TRBJ2-1; D remains ambiguous. The germline V gene encodes CDR1 MNHEY and CDR2 SMNVEV (reference sequence). This CDR3 region has 14 residues. Trimming left V 5 bases short and J 6 bases short, with 14 bases between. CDR3 amino acids: CASSLTLPANEQFF. The CDR3 DNA sequence: TGTGCCAGCAGTCTCACCCTTCCAGCCAATGAGCAGTTCTTC.

This clone was observed a single time. The CDR3 loop reads CASTGGITEAFF. Here the CDR3 DNA reads TGTGCCAGTACGGGGGGAATAACTGAAGCTTTCTTT. The rearrangement links TRBV19 to TRBJ1-1; a weak D match, TRBD1 (5 bases). The CDR3 is 12 amino acids. V gave up 7 bases and J gave up 5 bases, with 11 bases separating them. Germline-derived CDR1 and CDR2 are LNHDA and SQIVND (reference sequence). The variable domain in full, with the rest retrieved from reference TRBV19 and TRBJ1-1, is DGGITQSPKYLFRKEGQNVTLSCEQNLNHDAMYWYRQDPGQGLRLIYYSQIVNDFQKGDIAEGYSVSREKKESFPLTVTSAQKNPTAFYLCASTGGITEAFFGQGTRLTVV.

The V gene is TRBV27, the J gene TRBJ2-1, with 8 positions matching TRBD2. The J segment lost 8 bases and the V segment lost 5 bases, leaving 17 bases of the junction unmatched. There are 17 residues in the CDR3. Germline CDR1 is MNHEY and CDR2 is SMNVEV (reference sequence). The CDR3 loop is CASSLEEGAGAGHEQFF. CDR3 DNA sequence: TGTGCCAGCAGTCTCGAGGAGGGAGCGGGAGCCGGACATGAGCAGTTCTTC.

A remark on this clone: One junction end disagrees with the germline gene, perhaps due to a read error. The chain employs TRBV4-1 and TRBJ2-1; 7 nucleotides line up with TRBD2. The CDR3 runs 17 residues. The germline V gene encodes CDR1 MGHRA and CDR2 YSYEKL. CDR3 in DNA: TGCGCCAGCAGCCAGGAAAGACCCGGCGGGAGCACCAAGCATTTAGTCTTC. Residues: CASSQERPGGSTKHLVF.

This sequence joins TRBV9 and TRBJ2-7; 11 bases are a match to TRBD2. This CDR3 has 15 amino acids. Germline V CDR1 and CDR2: SGDLS, YYNGEE. The ends lost 3 bases at V and 1 base at J; junction bases unmatched: 3. The CDR3 DNA reads as TGTGCCAGCAGCGCGGGACTAGCGGCATCCTACGAGCAGTACTTC. This sequence encodes CASSAGLAASYEQYF.

The chain carries TRBV6-5 and TRBJ1-5; 7 bases are shared with TRBD1. Germline CDR1 and CDR2: MNHEY and SVGAGI. The CDR3 runs to 14 residues. V was clipped by 4 bases and J by 4 bases; unmatched bases: 4. The CDR3 DNA follows: TGTGCCAGCAGTTCAAGGGGGCAAAATCAGCCCCAGCATTTT. The encoded protein is CASSSRGQNQPQHF.

The chain employs TRBV6-4 and TRBJ2-7, with D perhaps matching TRBD1 or TRBD2 (5 bases each). V lost 1 base and J 0 bases, leaving 13 bases between the germline ends. From germline, CDR1 is MRHNA and CDR2 SNTAGT. This CDR3 is built from 16 residues. The CDR3 nucleotides are TGTGCCAGCAGTGACTTCTTCCGGGACGCCTCCTACGAGCAGTACTTC. Encoded protein: CASSDFFRDASYEQYF.